This TCR beta chain derives from a study of cytomegalovirus exposure and HLA in healthy donors. Study conclusions and caveats: Later on, an analysis found that several of the most significant clusters appeared to be linked to common viral pathogens, which included parvovirus B19.

60 Vbeta and 13 Jbeta primers were used in PCR. Method: immunoSEQ multiplex PCR; TCRdb's copy keeps in-frame clones and lacks some. The sample holds about 130,000 clones, about 81% seen once. About this clone: No antigen is known for it.

The TCR sequence derives from a woman in her 30s in good health and CMV-seronegative. The sample taken for sequencing was PBMCs.

This CDR3 reads CASSSRGNSGNTIYF. The CDR3 bases are TGTGCCAGCAGCAGCAGGGGGAATTCTGGAAACACCATATATTTT. The V and J genes are TRBV11-2 and TRBJ1-3, with 7 bases fitting TRBD1. Per the germline V gene, CDR1 is SGHAT and CDR2 is FQNNGV. CDR3 length equals 15 residues. J was trimmed by 1 base and V by 5 bases; bases with no gene match: 5.